This T cell receptor beta chain was recorded in a study of long-term antiretroviral therapy in people with HIV. Study-wide results and limits: An increase in diversity followed ART, yet levels stayed below transplant donor controls. Narrower CDR3 length ranges marked HIV repertoires relative to controls.

Note on this clone: Its antigen is unknown.

They ran version v3.0 of the immunoSEQ assay at survey level. Assay used: immunoSEQ multiplex PCR; TCRdb lists only in-frame clones, some missing. The sample holds some 27,000 clones, about four fifths seen once. Each participant with HIV received care in the United States. The sample in question was unsorted PBMCs, obtained 0.4 years after starting antiretroviral therapy. The origin of this receptor is a man younger than 30 with HIV.

CDR3: CASSFSRTGSAEAFF. In DNA, the CDR3 is TGTGCCAGCAGTTTTTCGCGGACGGGTAGCGCTGAAGCTTTCTTT. The gene calls are TRBV28 and TRBJ1-1, with D hard to call. This CDR3 has 15 amino acids. The V end lost 3 bases, the J end lost 6 bases, and 17 bases lay between the germline ends. The V gene's germline CDR1 is MDHEN and CDR2 SYDVKM.